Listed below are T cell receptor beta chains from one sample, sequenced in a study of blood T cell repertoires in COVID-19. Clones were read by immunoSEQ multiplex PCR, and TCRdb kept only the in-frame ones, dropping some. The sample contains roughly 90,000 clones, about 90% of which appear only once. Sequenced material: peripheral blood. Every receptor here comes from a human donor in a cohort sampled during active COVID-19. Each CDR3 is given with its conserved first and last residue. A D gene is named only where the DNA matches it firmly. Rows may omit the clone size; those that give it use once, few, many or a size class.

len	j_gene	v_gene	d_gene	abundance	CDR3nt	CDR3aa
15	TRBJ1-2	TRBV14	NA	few	TGTGCCAGCAGCCAAGCCGGCCGTCGAGGTTATGGCTACACCTTC	CASSQAGRRGYGYTF
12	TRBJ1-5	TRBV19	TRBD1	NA	TGTGCCAGCAGACAGGGGTATCAGCCCCAGCATTTT	CASRQGYQPQHF
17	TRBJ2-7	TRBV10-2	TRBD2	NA	TGCGCCAGCACCTCGAGGGAAACTAGCGGGATCCTAGGCGAGCAGTACTTC	CASTSRETSGILGEQYF
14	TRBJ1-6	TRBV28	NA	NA	TGTGCCAGCAGTTTACCCCAAGGGGTTTCACCCCTCCACTTT	CASSLPQGVSPLHF
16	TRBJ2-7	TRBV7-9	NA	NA	TGTGCCAGCAGCCTACCGTATAGGCAGGGTCTCTACGAGCAGTACTTC	CASSLPYRQGLYEQYF
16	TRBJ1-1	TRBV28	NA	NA	TGTGCCAGCAGTTTAGGGATACAGTTCAGGGACACTGAAGCTTTCTTT	CASSLGIQFRDTEAFF
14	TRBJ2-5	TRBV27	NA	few	TGTGCCAGCAGAACAGGGGCGGGGGGAGAGACCCAGTACTTC	CASRTGAGGETQYF
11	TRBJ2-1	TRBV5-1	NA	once	TGCGCCAGCAGCTTGGCCAGTGAGCAGTTCTTC	CASSLASEQFF
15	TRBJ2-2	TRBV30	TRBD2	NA	TGTGCCTGCCTTAGCGGGAGGACACGGCCCGGGGAGCTGTTTTTT	CACLSGRTRPGELFF
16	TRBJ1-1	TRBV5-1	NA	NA	TGCGCCAGCAGCTCAATCCCCGGGTCGCATAGGACTGAAGCTTTCTTT	CASSSIPGSHRTEAFF
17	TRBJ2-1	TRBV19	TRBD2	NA	TGTGCCAGTAGTATAGGGCCCGGACTAGCGCGTAACAATGAGCAGTTCTTC	CASSIGPGLARNNEQFF
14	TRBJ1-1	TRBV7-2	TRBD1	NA	TGTGCCAGCAGCTTGGGACAGCACAACACTGAAGCTTTCTTT	CASSLGQHNTEAFF
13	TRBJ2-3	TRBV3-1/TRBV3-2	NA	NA	TGTGCCAGCAGCCAAGAAGGGGGGGGTACGCAGTATTTT	CASSQEGGGTQYF
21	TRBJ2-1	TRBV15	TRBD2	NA	TGTGCCACCAGCAGAGATTTGGGAGGACTAGCGGGAGGCGGGTCCTACAATGAGCAGTTCTTC	CATSRDLGGLAGGGSYNEQFF
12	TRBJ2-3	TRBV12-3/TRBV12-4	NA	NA	TGTGCCAGAGCAAGCGGCACAGATACGCAGTATTTT	CARASGTDTQYF
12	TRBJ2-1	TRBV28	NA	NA	TGTGCCAGCAGAGGAGAGGTAAATGAGCAGTTCTTC	CASRGEVNEQFF
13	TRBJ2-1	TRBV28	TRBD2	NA	TGTGCCAGCGTCCCCCTGCGGGGGAATGAGCAGTTCTTC	CASVPLRGNEQFF
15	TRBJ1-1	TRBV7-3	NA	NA	TGTGCCAGCAGCTTGGGGCCGAACATGAACACTGAAGCTTTCTTT	CASSLGPNMNTEAFF
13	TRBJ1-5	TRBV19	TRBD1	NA	TGTGCCAGTAGTACAGGGGGGAATCAGCCCCAGCATTTT	CASSTGGNQPQHF
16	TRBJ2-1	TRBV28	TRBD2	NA	TGTGCCAGCAGCTCGGGGAGCGGGGCATCCTACAATGAGCAGTTCTTC	CASSSGSGASYNEQFF
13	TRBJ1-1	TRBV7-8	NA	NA	TGTGCCATCAAAAACAGGGTGAACACTGAAGCTTTCTTT	CAIKNRVNTEAFF
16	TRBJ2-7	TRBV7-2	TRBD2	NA	TGTGCCAGCAGCCACCTTGCGAGCGGGAGGGACCTCGAGCAGTACTTC	CASSHLASGRDLEQYF
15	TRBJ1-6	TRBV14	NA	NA	TGTGCCAGCAGCCTGGGGAGGGTAAATAATTCACCCCTCCACTTT	CASSLGRVNNSPLHF
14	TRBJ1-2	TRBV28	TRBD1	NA	TGTGCCAGCAGACCGGACAGGGACGACTATGGCTACACCTTC	CASRPDRDDYGYTF
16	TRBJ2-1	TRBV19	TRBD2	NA	TGTGCCAGTAGTCCCTGGACTAGCGGGAGCATCCATGAGCAGTTCTTC	CASSPWTSGSIHEQFF
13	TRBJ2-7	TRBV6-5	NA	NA	TGTGCCAGCAGCCATGACGGAGGCTACGAGCAGTACTTC	CASSHDGGYEQYF
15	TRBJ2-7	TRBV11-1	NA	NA	TGTGCCAGCAGCCCCCGGGGTAGAATGCTTAGCGAGCAGTACTTC	CASSPRGRMLSEQYF
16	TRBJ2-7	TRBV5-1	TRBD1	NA	TGCGCCAGCAGGCATAACCCCGGGACAGGGGGGTACGAGCAGTACTTC	CASRHNPGTGGYEQYF
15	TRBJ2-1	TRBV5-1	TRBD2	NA	TGCGCCAGCAGCCGAACTAGCGGGGCATACAATGAGCAGTTCTTC	CASSRTSGAYNEQFF
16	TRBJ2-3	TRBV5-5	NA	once	TGTGCCAGCAGCTTGAAGCAGGGCCTAATCACAGATACGCAGTATTTT	CASSLKQGLITDTQYF
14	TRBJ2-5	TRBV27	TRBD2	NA	TGTGCCAGCAGTCCCGGACTAGCGGTGACCGGAGAGTACTTC	CASSPGLAVTGEYF
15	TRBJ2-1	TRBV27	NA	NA	TGTGCCAGCAGTTTATCCCGCGGGATCTTGGATGAGCAGTTCTTC	CASSLSRGILDEQFF
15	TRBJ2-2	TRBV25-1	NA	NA	TGTGCCAGCTCTTGGACTGGTGACTCTACCGGGGAGCTGTTTTTT	CASSWTGDSTGELFF
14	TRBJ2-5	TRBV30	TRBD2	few	TGTGCCTGGAGCCTGACTAGCGGTCAAGAGACCCAGTACTTC	CAWSLTSGQETQYF
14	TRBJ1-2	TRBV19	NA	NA	TGTGCCAGTAGGAACCAGGGGACCAACTATGGCTACACCTTC	CASRNQGTNYGYTF
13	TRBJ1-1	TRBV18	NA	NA	TGTGCCAGCTCACCCAGGGTGTTCACTGAAGCTTTCTTT	CASSPRVFTEAFF
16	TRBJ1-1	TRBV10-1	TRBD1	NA	TGCGCCAGCATGAGGGGGCAGGCCACTTTGGGGACTGAAGCTTTCTTT	CASMRGQATLGTEAFF
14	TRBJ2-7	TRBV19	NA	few	TGTGCCAGTAGCCCCCTAGGAGGGTCCTACGAGCAGTACTTC	CASSPLGGSYEQYF
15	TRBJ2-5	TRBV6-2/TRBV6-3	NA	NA	TGTGCCAGCAGTTACATCTCGCGAAACTCGGAGACCCAGTACTTC	CASSYISRNSETQYF
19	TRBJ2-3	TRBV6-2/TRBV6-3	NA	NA	TGTGCCAGCAGTTACTCGACAATTCATAGCGGCCAAGGGGCAGATACGCAGTATTTT	CASSYSTIHSGQGADTQYF
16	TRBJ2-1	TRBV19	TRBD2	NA	TGTGCCAGTAGTAAAGGGACTAGCGGGAAGTACAATGAGCAGTTCTTC	CASSKGTSGKYNEQFF
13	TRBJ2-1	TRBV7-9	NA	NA	TGTGCCAGCAGCTTAGGAGGGCCTAGTGAGCAGTTCTTC	CASSLGGPSEQFF
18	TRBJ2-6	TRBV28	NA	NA	TGTGCCAGCAGCACCTCGGAGGGAAGGGGCTCTGGGGCCAACGTCCTGACTTTC	CASSTSEGRGSGANVLTF
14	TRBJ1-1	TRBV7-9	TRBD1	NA	TGTGCCAGCAGCTTACTCCCAGGGGGCACTGAAGCTTTCTTT	CASSLLPGGTEAFF
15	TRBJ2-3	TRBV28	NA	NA	TGTGCCAGCAGGCCCTACGGAGGGGGCACAGATACGCAGTATTTT	CASRPYGGGTDTQYF
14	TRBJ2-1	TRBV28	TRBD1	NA	TGTGCCAGCAGGGACAGGGGAAAGTTAGGTGAGCAGTTCTTC	CASRDRGKLGEQFF
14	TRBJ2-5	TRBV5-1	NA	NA	TGCGCCAGCAGCTTGGGCGGAAGTCAAGAGACCCAGTACTTC	CASSLGGSQETQYF
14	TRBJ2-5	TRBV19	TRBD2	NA	TGTGCCAGTAGTCCTAAAGCGGGAGCAGAGACCCAGTACTTC	CASSPKAGAETQYF
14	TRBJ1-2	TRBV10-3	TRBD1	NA	TGTGCCATCAGTGTATCGCAGGGGGCAAATGGCTACACCTTC	CAISVSQGANGYTF
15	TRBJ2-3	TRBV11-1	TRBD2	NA	TGTGCCAGCGAGGCGGGAGGGCCCAGCACAGATACGCAGTATTTT	CASEAGGPSTDTQYF
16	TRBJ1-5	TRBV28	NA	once	TGTGCCAGCAGTCTTGCTGACACCCTCACTAATCAGCCCCAGCATTTT	CASSLADTLTNQPQHF
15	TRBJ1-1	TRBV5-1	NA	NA	TGCGCCAGCAGCTTGGCTGGCACCTCGGGAGGTGAAGCTTTCTTT	CASSLAGTSGGEAFF
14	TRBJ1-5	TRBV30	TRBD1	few	TGTGCCTGGGGCCCAGGGGGTGACAATCAGCCCCAGCATTTT	CAWGPGGDNQPQHF